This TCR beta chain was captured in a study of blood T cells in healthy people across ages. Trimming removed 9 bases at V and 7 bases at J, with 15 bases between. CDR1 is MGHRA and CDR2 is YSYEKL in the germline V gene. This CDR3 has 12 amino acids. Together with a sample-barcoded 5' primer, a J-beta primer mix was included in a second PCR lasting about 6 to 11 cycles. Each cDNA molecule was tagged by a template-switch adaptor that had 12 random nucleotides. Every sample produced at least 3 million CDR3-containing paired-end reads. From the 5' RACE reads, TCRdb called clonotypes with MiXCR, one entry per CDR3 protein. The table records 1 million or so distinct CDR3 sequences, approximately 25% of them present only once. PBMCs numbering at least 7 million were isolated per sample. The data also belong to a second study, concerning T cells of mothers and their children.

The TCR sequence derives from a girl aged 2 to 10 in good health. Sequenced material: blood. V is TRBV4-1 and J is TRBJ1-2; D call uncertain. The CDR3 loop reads CASFRPEGGYTF. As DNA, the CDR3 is TGCGCCAGTTTTCGCCCCGAGGGTGGCTACACCTTC.